This is a list of T cell receptor beta chains from one sample in a study of cytomegalovirus exposure and HLA in healthy donors. TCRdb keeps only in-frame clones here, not all; method: immunoSEQ multiplex PCR. Of 210,000 or so clones listed, approximately 88% were seen once; the top ten hold 0.71%. Sequencing was carried out using PBMCs. Receptors were obtained from a boy between 2 and 10 years old in good health and CMV-seronegative. Both conserved end residues are part of each CDR3. Each record gives: D gene, CDR3 length, J gene, V gene, clone size, CDR3 protein, CDR3 DNA. The D gene is left open where the match is weak. For some rows the clone size is stated as once, few or many, or as a class when expanded; others skip it.

>TRBD1|14|TRBJ2-7|TRBV7-2|.
CASSLTGTGDEQYF
TGTGCCAGCAGCTTAACCGGGACAGGGGACGAGCAGTACTTC
>.|14|TRBJ1-4|TRBV6-6|few
CASKGGASNEKLFF
TGTGCCAGCAAGGGAGGAGCCAGTAATGAAAAACTGTTTTTT
>TRBD2|19|TRBJ2-3|TRBV5-4|.
CASSPKGTSGRSSTDTQYF
TGTGCCAGCAGCCCGAAGGGGACTAGCGGGAGGTCTAGCACAGATACGCAGTATTTT
>TRBD2|15|TRBJ2-7|TRBV19|.
CASSIGSGSPYEQYF
TGTGCCAGTAGTATTGGGAGCGGGAGCCCTTACGAGCAGTACTTC
>TRBD1|14|TRBJ1-2|TRBV2|.
CASSLTGETYGYTF
TGTGCCAGCAGTTTGACAGGGGAGACCTATGGCTACACCTTC
>.|11|TRBJ1-1|TRBV30|.
CACDTGSEAFF
TGTGCCTGCGATACAGGGTCTGAAGCTTTCTTT
>TRBD2|16|TRBJ2-7|TRBV5-6|.
CASSPTLAAQAREQYF
TGTGCCAGCAGCCCTACGCTAGCGGCGCAGGCTCGGGAGCAGTACTTC
>.|14|TRBJ2-3|TRBV6-5|.
CASSYPGGTDTQYF
TGTGCCAGCAGTTACCCGGGGGGCACAGATACGCAGTATTTT
>.|14|TRBJ1-2|TRBV5-8|.
CASSLAIGAGSYTF
TGTGCCAGCAGCTTGGCCATCGGCGCAGGGAGCTACACCTTC
>.|12|TRBJ1-2|TRBV27|.
CASSSDSLGYTF
TGTGCCAGCAGCTCAGACAGTCTTGGCTACACCTTC
>.|13|TRBJ1-2|TRBV6-5|.
CASTSPGVYGYTF
TGTGCCAGCACCTCCCCAGGGGTCTATGGCTACACCTTC
>.|11|TRBJ2-1|TRBV29-1|.
CSVQLVGEQFF
TGCAGCGTCCAACTAGTAGGGGAGCAGTTCTTC
>TRBD1|14|TRBJ1-2|TRBV5-6|.
CASSTGTGAYGYTF
TGTGCCAGCAGCACAGGGACAGGGGCCTATGGCTACACCTTC
>TRBD2|16|TRBJ2-3|TRBV19|.
CASRGTSGGRTDTQYF
TGTGCCAGTAGAGGGACTAGCGGGGGACGCACAGATACGCAGTATTTT
>TRBD2|14|TRBJ2-5|TRBV7-3|.
CASSLSGGEEAQYF
TGTGCCAGCAGCTTATCCGGGGGGGAAGAGGCCCAGTACTTC
>TRBD1|14|TRBJ2-1|TRBV25-1|.
CASSGGQSRNEQFF
TGTGCCAGCAGTGGGGGACAGTCTAGGAATGAGCAGTTCTTC
>.|15|TRBJ2-7|TRBV6-5|many
CASTFSPDRAYEQYF
TGTGCCAGCACATTTTCTCCGGACAGAGCCTACGAGCAGTACTTC
>TRBD2|16|TRBJ2-5|TRBV11-3|.
CASSKAVAGDQETQYF
TGTGCCAGCAGCAAAGCGGTAGCGGGGGATCAAGAGACCCAGTACTTC
>.|15|TRBJ2-7|TRBV6-5|.
CASSYSLDTAYEQYF
TGTGCCAGCAGTTACTCTCTGGACACAGCCTACGAGCAGTACTTC
>TRBD1|15|TRBJ2-5|TRBV18|.
CASSPGTVVRETQYF
TGTGCCAGCTCACCAGGGACAGTCGTACGGGAGACCCAGTACTTC
>TRBD1|16|TRBJ2-5|TRBV11-1|.
CASSPTPGQGQETQYF
TGTGCCAGCAGCCCCACACCTGGACAGGGCCAAGAGACCCAGTACTTC
>.|16|TRBJ2-3|TRBV4-2|.
CASSQGGARREDTQYF
TGTGCCAGCAGCCAAGGGGGAGCCAGAAGGGAAGATACGCAGTATTTT
>TRBD1|13|TRBJ1-2|TRBV7-2|.
CASSFDRVYGYTF
TGTGCCAGCAGCTTCGACAGGGTTTATGGCTACACCTTC
>TRBD2|20|TRBJ2-1|TRBV29-1|.
CSATLGASGGALKSYNEQFF
TGCAGCGCCACCCTGGGGGCTAGCGGGGGGGCCCTTAAGTCCTACAATGAGCAGTTCTTC
>.|17|TRBJ1-2|TRBV6-1|.
CASSEALGEGLVYGYTF
TGTGCCAGCAGTGAAGCGCTGGGAGAAGGGCTTGTCTATGGCTACACCTTC
>.|16|TRBJ1-5|TRBV11-2|.
CASSLGAAHSNQPQHF
TGTGCCAGCAGCTTAGGGGCAGCTCATAGCAATCAGCCCCAGCATTTT
>.|17|TRBJ2-1|TRBV4-1|once
CASSQDRGSGYYNEQFF
TGCGCCAGCAGCCAAGATCGCGGTAGTGGGTACTACAATGAGCAGTTCTTC
>.|14|TRBJ1-4|TRBV27|.
CASSKQGEYEKLFF
TGTGCCAGCAGTAAACAGGGCGAGTATGAAAAACTGTTTTTT
>.|14|TRBJ1-1|TRBV11-1|.
CASSLRGMNTEAFF
TGTGCCAGCAGCTTACGAGGGATGAACACTGAAGCTTTCTTT
>.|11|TRBJ2-1|TRBV29-1|.
CSVGPYNEQFF
TGCAGCGTTGGGCCCTACAATGAGCAGTTCTTC
>TRBD1|16|TRBJ1-5|TRBV29-1|.
CSVDDPTGMGNQPQHF
TGCAGCGTTGACGATCCGACAGGGATGGGCAATCAGCCCCAGCATTTT
>TRBD2|16|TRBJ2-1|TRBV7-8|.
CASSLPGGPSYNEQFF
TGTGCCAGCAGCTTACCGGGAGGGCCCTCCTACAATGAGCAGTTCTTC
>.|16|TRBJ2-2|TRBV6-1|few
CASSEWDSVNTGELFF
TGTGCCAGCAGTGAATGGGATAGCGTGAACACCGGGGAGCTGTTTTTT
>.|14|TRBJ2-1|TRBV19|.
CASSTERFYNEQFF
TGTGCCAGTAGTACCGAGCGGTTCTACAATGAGCAGTTCTTC
>TRBD2|19|TRBJ2-1|TRBV18|.
CASSPTGLAGVSSYNEQFF
TGTGCCAGCTCACCGACAGGACTAGCGGGGGTAAGCTCCTACAATGAGCAGTTCTTC
>TRBD1|16|TRBJ2-1|TRBV19|.
CASTGQGAIGTWGVFF
TGTGCCTCAACCGGACAGGGGGCCATCGGGACTTGGGGCGTTTTCTTC
>.|14|TRBJ2-3|TRBV11-3|.
CASSLGSRPDTQYF
TGTGCCAGCAGCTTAGGATCGCGCCCAGATACGCAGTATTTT
>.|15|TRBJ2-2|TRBV13|.
CASRSPGSDTGELFF
TGTGCCAGCAGGTCTCCCGGGAGCGACACCGGGGAGCTGTTTTTT
>TRBD1|19|TRBJ1-5|TRBV28|once
CASSLHYGTGKYSNQPQHF
TGTGCCAGCAGTTTACACTACGGGACAGGAAAATATAGCAATCAGCCCCAGCATTTT
>.|11|TRBJ1-1|TRBV6-5|.
CASSSRIGAFF
TGTGCCAGCAGTTCACGGATCGGGGCTTTCTTT
>.|16|TRBJ2-5|TRBV4-1|.
CASSQGAGPSQETQYF
TGCGCCAGCAGCCAAGGGGCAGGGCCAAGCCAAGAGACCCAGTACTTC
>TRBD2|16|TRBJ2-3|TRBV9|.
CASSLREGGGSDTQYF
TGTGCCAGCAGCTTACGAGAGGGCGGGGGGTCGGATACGCAGTATTTT
>TRBD2|15|TRBJ2-1|TRBV27|.
CASSLGTSGKGVGFF
TGTGCCAGCAGTTTAGGGACTAGCGGGAAGGGGGTCGGGTTCTTC
>.|15|TRBJ1-1|TRBV4-1|few
CASRQGGGRNTEAFF
TGCGCCAGCAGACAAGGCGGGGGGAGGAACACTGAAGCTTTCTTT
>.|17|TRBJ1-1|TRBV7-9|.
CASSLGTAGPSNTEAFF
TGTGCCAGCAGCTTAGGAACGGCGGGACCGTCGAACACTGAAGCTTTCTTT
>.|15|TRBJ2-3|TRBV9|.
CASSVDGGDDDTQYF
TGTGCCAGCAGCGTAGATGGCGGGGACGACGATACGCAGTATTTT
>.|14|TRBJ1-1|TRBV10-3|.
CAIRGGQIYTEAFF
TGTGCCATCAGGGGGGGGCAGATCTACACTGAAGCTTTCTTT